This TCR beta chain is from a study of identical twins. The V gene's germline CDR1 is DFQATT and CDR2 SNEGSKA (reference sequence). This CDR3 has 15 amino acids. Trimming stripped 0 bases from V and 8 bases from J, with 17 bases between. TCRdb recomputed calls from the 5' RACE reads with MiXCR, one row per CDR3 protein. The sample has nearly 200,000 distinct CDR3 sequences, 15% to 20% seen once; the top ten hold around 40%. The same sample was also used in a study of T cells expressing NK-cell markers. Per that study: Researchers got TCR beta repertoires out of sorted CD3+CD56+NKG2C+, CD3+CD56+NKG2C- and CD3+CD56-NKG2C+ T cells. Five or six of the donors carried dominant NKG2C+ clonotypes that took up about 1.0-8% of their CD8+ T cells. Once again these clonotypes came out on top in the CD3+CD56-NKG2C+ fraction of several donors. Whether the expanded NKG2C+ T cell clones recognized HCMV remained unclear.

Sequencing was carried out using CD8+ T cells sorted from blood. The sequence came from a woman between 18 and 29 years old in good health. The chain links TRBV20-1 to TRBJ2-1; TRBD2 is a possible D gene (5 bases). The CDR3 protein is CSARDSLRVRDEQFF. The CDR3 nucleotides read TGCAGTGCTAGAGATAGTTTGAGGGTTAGGGATGAGCAGTTCTTC.